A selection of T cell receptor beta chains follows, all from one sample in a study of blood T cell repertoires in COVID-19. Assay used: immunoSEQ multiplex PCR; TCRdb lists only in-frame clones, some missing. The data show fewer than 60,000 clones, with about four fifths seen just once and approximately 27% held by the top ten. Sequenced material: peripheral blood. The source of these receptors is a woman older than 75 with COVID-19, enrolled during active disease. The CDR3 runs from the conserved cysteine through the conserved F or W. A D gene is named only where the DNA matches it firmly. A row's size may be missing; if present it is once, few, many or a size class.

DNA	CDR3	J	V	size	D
TGCGCCAGCAGCTTGTTCGTGTACAATGAGCAGTTCTTC	CASSLFVYNEQFF	TRBJ2-1	TRBV5-1	.	.
TGTGCCAGCACCGAAGCAGGGGGCGCGAAATCCTACAATGAGCAGTTCTTC	CASTEAGGAKSYNEQFF	TRBJ2-1	TRBV2	.	TRBD1
TGTGCCAGCAGTCATGGACTAGCGGGGAACAATGAGCAGTTCTTC	CASSHGLAGNNEQFF	TRBJ2-1	TRBV27	.	TRBD2
TGCGCCAGCAGTCCTCTAGCATCTGGAAACACCATATATTTT	CASSPLASGNTIYF	TRBJ1-3	TRBV5-1	.	.
TGTGCCAGCAGGGGCACAGGGATTAACACCGGGGAGCTGTTTTTT	CASRGTGINTGELFF	TRBJ2-2	TRBV25-1	.	.
TGTGCCAGCAGCTCCGCGGGGGACAATGAGCAGTTCTTC	CASSSAGDNEQFF	TRBJ2-1	TRBV7-3	.	TRBD2
TGTGCCAGCAGCTTAACAGGCCTGGGTGAGCAGTACTTC	CASSLTGLGEQYF	TRBJ2-7	TRBV7-9	.	.
TGTGCCAGCAGCTTAGGGACAGGGGTTAATGAAAAACTGTTTTTT	CASSLGTGVNEKLFF	TRBJ1-4	TRBV7-9	.	TRBD1
TGTGCCAGCAGCCAGGCTGCAGGGTTTCGGCAAGAGACCCAGTACTTC	CASSQAAGFRQETQYF	TRBJ2-5	TRBV3-1/TRBV3-2	.	.
TGTGCCAGCAGCATGGGGACTAGCGGGTCATACAATGAGCAGTTCTTC	CASSMGTSGSYNEQFF	TRBJ2-1	TRBV5-4	.	TRBD2
TGTGCCAGTGCCCCTAGCGGGATCTTGGACACAGATACGCAGTATTTT	CASAPSGILDTDTQYF	TRBJ2-3	TRBV19	once	TRBD2
TGTGCCAGCAGCCGTACGGGGAACACCGGGGAGCTGTTTTTT	CASSRTGNTGELFF	TRBJ2-2	TRBV3-1/TRBV3-2	.	.
TGTGCCAGCAGCCCCGGGACTAGCGGGAGATACGAGCAGTACTTC	CASSPGTSGRYEQYF	TRBJ2-7	TRBV7-6	.	TRBD2
TGCGCCAGCAGCGGGGACAGGGGCCATCAGCCCCAGCATTTT	CASSGDRGHQPQHF	TRBJ1-5	TRBV23-1	.	TRBD1
TGTGCCAGCAGCCGGGTGGCTAGCGGGAGGACCTACGAGCAGTACTTC	CASSRVASGRTYEQYF	TRBJ2-7	TRBV3-1/TRBV3-2	.	TRBD2
TGTGCCAGCAGCAGACAAGGGACAGGTTATGGCTACACCTTC	CASSRQGTGYGYTF	TRBJ1-2	TRBV5-6	.	TRBD1
TGTGCCAGCAGCCAAGTGATGGGGGCACCTTATGGCTACACCTTC	CASSQVMGAPYGYTF	TRBJ1-2	TRBV3-1/TRBV3-2	.	.
TGTGCCAGCAGTTTGGGTTGGGGGGGTACGGGCACCGGGGAGCTGTTTTTT	CASSLGWGGTGTGELFF	TRBJ2-2	TRBV28	few	TRBD2
TGTGCCAGCTCACCACAGCCGGGAGCTGGGTACAATGAGCAGTTCTTC	CASSPQPGAGYNEQFF	TRBJ2-1	TRBV18	.	.
TGTGCCAGCAGCCTCTACGGGACAGTCTTAAGTAGCAATCAGCCCCAGCATTTT	CASSLYGTVLSSNQPQHF	TRBJ1-5	TRBV27	few	TRBD1
TGTGCCAGCTCACTGGGACAGGTTAACAATCAGCCCCAGCATTTT	CASSLGQVNNQPQHF	TRBJ1-5	TRBV18	.	TRBD1
TGCGCCAGCAGCTTGGGAGCCCGGGAGACCCAGTACTTC	CASSLGARETQYF	TRBJ2-5	TRBV5-1	.	.
TGCGCCAGCAGCCCGACCGGGACAGGGTATAGCGAGCAGTACTTC	CASSPTGTGYSEQYF	TRBJ2-7	TRBV5-1	.	TRBD1
TGCGCCAGCAGCCCATCCGGGACAGGGAACTATGGCTACACCTTC	CASSPSGTGNYGYTF	TRBJ1-2	TRBV5-1	.	TRBD1